The entry that follows covers one T cell receptor beta chain sequence. Libraries were prepared by immunoSEQ multiplex PCR; TCRdb keeps only in-frame clonotypes and omits some of them. The top ten clones hold over 0.75% of a sample with about 99,000 clones, approximately 85% of them seen once. This entry comes from a study of T cell clones after liver transplantation. The germline V and J ends were trimmed by 5 bases and 7 bases, with 17 bases remaining between them. Per germline, CDR1 LNHDA and CDR2 SQIVND (reference sequence). The CDR3 is 14 amino acids. This clonotype was sampled from a human donor who received a liver transplant. The chain joins TRBV19 to TRBJ1-1; TRBD1 might be the D (5 bases). The specimen was CD4+ T cells from blood, collected before liver transplant. The CDR3 DNA reads TGTGCCAGTAGTCGGTCCAGGGTCCGGGATGAAGCTTTCTTT. Its translation: CASSRSRVRDEAFF.